This is a list of T cell receptor beta chains from one sample in a study of T-cell memory formation after mild COVID-19. TCRdb independently ran MiXCR on the 5' RACE reads; one entry per CDR3 protein. The repertoire holds some 290,000 distinct CDR3 sequences, with around 15% as singletons. Sequenced input: PBMCs or a T cell subset sorted from them (not recorded which). The receptors derive from a man between 18 and 35 years old who had mild COVID-19 (a few samples of this study predate the infection). Cell type and time point are not known. The CDR3 runs from the conserved cysteine through the conserved F or W. The D gene is left open where the match is weak.

d_gene: NA
j_gene: TRBJ1-3
v_gene: TRBV2
CDR3aa: CASIGGHSGNTIYF

d_gene: TRBD1
j_gene: TRBJ1-2
v_gene: TRBV4-3
CDR3aa: CARSFGQGNYGYTF

d_gene: NA
j_gene: TRBJ2-1
v_gene: TRBV6-2/TRBV6-3
CDR3aa: CASSLRGTPYNEQFF

d_gene: TRBD2
j_gene: TRBJ2-2
v_gene: TRBV12-3/TRBV12-4
CDR3aa: CASSSGLAGGSNTGELFF

d_gene: TRBD1
j_gene: TRBJ1-1
v_gene: TRBV4-2
CDR3aa: CASSPTGGGTEAFF

d_gene: NA
j_gene: TRBJ1-6
v_gene: TRBV5-6
CDR3aa: CASSLWKGDSPLHF

d_gene: NA
j_gene: TRBJ2-3
v_gene: TRBV11-3
CDR3aa: CASLEESTDTQYF

d_gene: TRBD1
j_gene: TRBJ1-5
v_gene: TRBV7-9
CDR3aa: CASSLAAGGQPQHF

d_gene: NA
j_gene: TRBJ1-1
v_gene: TRBV7-2
CDR3aa: CASSLAPSTEAFF

d_gene: TRBD1
j_gene: TRBJ2-4
v_gene: TRBV5-6
CDR3aa: CASSYDRGGIQYF

d_gene: TRBD1
j_gene: TRBJ2-1
v_gene: TRBV11-2
CDR3aa: CASSTPGQGLNEQFF

d_gene: NA
j_gene: TRBJ1-2
v_gene: TRBV2
CDR3aa: CASSEEGNYGYTF

d_gene: TRBD1
j_gene: TRBJ2-1
v_gene: TRBV14
CDR3aa: CASSQGKAVGGAYNEQFF

d_gene: TRBD1
j_gene: TRBJ1-5
v_gene: TRBV19
CDR3aa: CAISQGAFQPQHF

d_gene: TRBD2
j_gene: TRBJ2-3
v_gene: TRBV20-1
CDR3aa: CSARDRSSGGLDTQYF

d_gene: NA
j_gene: TRBJ1-2
v_gene: TRBV5-1
CDR3aa: CASSMEGGGIGYTF

d_gene: NA
j_gene: TRBJ1-2
v_gene: TRBV4-1
CDR3aa: CASSHIHGGGRGGYTF

d_gene: NA
j_gene: TRBJ1-4
v_gene: TRBV12-3/TRBV12-4
CDR3aa: CASSLFQGFNEKLFF

d_gene: TRBD1
j_gene: TRBJ2-4
v_gene: TRBV24-1
CDR3aa: CATSDSRQGRNIQYF

d_gene: NA
j_gene: TRBJ2-1
v_gene: TRBV19
CDR3aa: CASSITPRNNEQFF

d_gene: TRBD1
j_gene: TRBJ1-6
v_gene: TRBV5-1
CDR3aa: CASSIDRGNSPLHF

d_gene: NA
j_gene: TRBJ2-7
v_gene: TRBV3-1
CDR3aa: CASSLGTGSYEQYF

d_gene: NA
j_gene: TRBJ2-5
v_gene: TRBV23-1
CDR3aa: CASSQGGAGETQYF

d_gene: TRBD2
j_gene: TRBJ2-1
v_gene: TRBV7-2
CDR3aa: CASSPWGGGNEQFF

d_gene: TRBD1
j_gene: TRBJ1-2
v_gene: TRBV24-1
CDR3aa: CATRAGGSYGYTF

d_gene: NA
j_gene: TRBJ1-4
v_gene: TRBV4-2
CDR3aa: CASSQEGASEKLFF

d_gene: NA
j_gene: TRBJ1-1
v_gene: TRBV21-1
CDR3aa: CASSKDWDRLSTEAFF

d_gene: NA
j_gene: TRBJ2-7
v_gene: TRBV6-2/TRBV6-3
CDR3aa: CASRTLGRYEQYF

d_gene: NA
j_gene: TRBJ1-4
v_gene: TRBV7-7
CDR3aa: CASSLGRGEKLFF

d_gene: TRBD2
j_gene: TRBJ2-7
v_gene: TRBV4-1
CDR3aa: CASSRTSGGSYEQYF

d_gene: TRBD1
j_gene: TRBJ2-5
v_gene: TRBV7-2
CDR3aa: CASSSGQGAQETQYF

d_gene: NA
j_gene: TRBJ1-6
v_gene: TRBV7-2
CDR3aa: CASSLGQADNSPLHF

d_gene: NA
j_gene: TRBJ2-3
v_gene: TRBV7-2
CDR3aa: CASTWTAATDTQYF

d_gene: NA
j_gene: TRBJ1-6
v_gene: TRBV5-4
CDR3aa: CASTYRGSDSPLHF

d_gene: NA
j_gene: TRBJ2-5
v_gene: TRBV6-2/TRBV6-3
CDR3aa: CASSPDRLGGETQYF

d_gene: TRBD1
j_gene: TRBJ1-6
v_gene: TRBV20-1
CDR3aa: CSANRGSYNSPLHF

d_gene: NA
j_gene: TRBJ2-1
v_gene: TRBV7-3
CDR3aa: CASTPTPSSYNEQFF

d_gene: NA
j_gene: TRBJ2-2
v_gene: TRBV9
CDR3aa: CASSAPGGTGELFF

d_gene: NA
j_gene: TRBJ1-3
v_gene: TRBV20-1
CDR3aa: CSAISAGRDGNTIYF

d_gene: TRBD2
j_gene: TRBJ2-1
v_gene: TRBV6-2/TRBV6-3
CDR3aa: CASHSGGIYNEQFF

d_gene: NA
j_gene: TRBJ2-3
v_gene: TRBV9
CDR3aa: CASSGISDTQYF

d_gene: TRBD2
j_gene: TRBJ2-5
v_gene: TRBV5-1
CDR3aa: CASSFSGLWETQYF

d_gene: NA
j_gene: TRBJ1-2
v_gene: TRBV6-6
CDR3aa: CASRTGGWGGYTF

d_gene: NA
j_gene: TRBJ2-3
v_gene: TRBV6-5
CDR3aa: CASSGGGSQDTQYF

d_gene: NA
j_gene: TRBJ1-2
v_gene: TRBV18
CDR3aa: CASSPGGAGGYAF

d_gene: NA
j_gene: TRBJ2-4
v_gene: TRBV5-1
CDR3aa: CASSSRPQGWDKNIQYF